Below, one TCR beta chain is given with its context. The sample comes from a study of post-analysis software for immune sequencing data. Unique molecular identifiers were carried by the TCR beta cDNA libraries. From the PCR reads, TCRdb called clonotypes with MiXCR, one entry per CDR3 protein. The data contain under 200,000 distinct CDR3 sequences, about 36% of them singletons. The sequence came from a girl between 5 and 17 years old with multiple sclerosis. This specimen was blood, taken after autologous hematopoietic stem cell transplantation.

The CDR3 nucleotides read TGCAGCGTTGAAGAGGGCAATCAGCCCCAGCATTTT. It yields the protein CSVEEGNQPQHF. The genes are TRBV29-1 and TRBJ1-5; D is uncertain. CDR3 length: 12 amino acids. The germline gives CDR1 SQVTM, CDR2 ANQGSEA. The V end lost 0 bases, the J end lost 2 bases, and 2 bases lay between the germline ends.